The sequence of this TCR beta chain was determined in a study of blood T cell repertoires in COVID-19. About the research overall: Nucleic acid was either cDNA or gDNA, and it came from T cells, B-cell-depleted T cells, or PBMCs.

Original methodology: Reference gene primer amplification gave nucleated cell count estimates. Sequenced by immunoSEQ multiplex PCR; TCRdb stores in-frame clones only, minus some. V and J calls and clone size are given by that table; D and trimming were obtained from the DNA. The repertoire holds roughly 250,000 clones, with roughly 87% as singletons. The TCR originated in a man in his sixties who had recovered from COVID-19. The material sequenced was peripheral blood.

CDR3: CASSLEGQGLYEQYF. The CDR3 coding sequence is TGCGCCAGCAGCTTGGAGGGACAGGGGCTCTACGAGCAGTACTTC. The chain combines TRBV5-1 with TRBJ2-7; TRBD1 matches 10 bases. The V and J ends lost 0 bases and 3 bases, in that order; junction bases with no gene match: 3. Germline lookup yields CDR1 SGHRS and CDR2 YFSETQ. The CDR3 length is 15 residues.